This entry lists 20 T cell receptor beta chains sequenced from one sample in a study of blood T cell repertoires in COVID-19. Here immunoSEQ multiplex PCR was the method, and the copy in TCRdb shows in-frame clones only, minus some. The sample shows tens of thousands of clones, more than 70% of them seen only once. The source material was peripheral blood. These receptor sequences come from a man aged 80 or over with acute or convalescent COVID-19.

The chain uses TRBV11-2 and TRBJ2-5; 15 bases align to TRBD2. The CDR3 contains 17 residues. Germline lookup yields CDR1 SGHAT and CDR2 FQNNGV. V trimming: 0 bases; J trimming: 6 bases; junction bases outside the gene matches: 5. Here the CDR3 DNA reads TGTGCCAGCAGCTTAGATCTGGGACTAGCGGGAGGAAAGACCCAGTACTTC. Its translation: CASSLDLGLAGGKTQYF.

V gene TRBV7-6 combines with J gene TRBJ1-2; D unclear. This CDR3 is built from 13 residues. Per the germline V gene, CDR1 is SGHVS and CDR2 is FNYEAQ. Trimming cost V 6 bases and J 5 bases, with 13 bases left between them. The CDR3 DNA is TGTGCCAGCAGTCCCGTGCCTCAGTATGGCTACACCTTC. Its protein is CASSPVPQYGYTF.

In this sample, this clone turned up once. The chain uses TRBV7-2 and TRBJ1-1; D gene ambiguous. V was shortened by 1 base and J by 5 bases, with 11 bases between the two germline ends. Germline V gene lookup returns CDR1 SGHTA and CDR2 FQGNSA. The CDR3 extends over 14 amino acids. CDR3 amino acids: CASSLGVRETEAFF. CDR3 coding DNA: TGTGCCAGCAGCTTAGGGGTTAGGGAGACTGAAGCTTTCTTT.

The J gene is TRBJ2-3, the V gene TRBV11-2; 13 bases are shared with TRBD2. The germline V gene encodes CDR1 SGHAT and CDR2 FQNNGV. The V and J ends lost 6 bases and 6 bases, in that order; junction bases with no gene match: 12. The CDR3 has 17 amino acids. CDR3 amino acids: CASSRLAGGYLIDTQYF. The CDR3 DNA sequence: TGTGCCAGCAGTAGACTAGCGGGGGGTTACTTGATTGATACGCAGTATTTT.

The V and J genes are TRBV9 and TRBJ2-3; 8 bases are shared with TRBD2. The V gene end was trimmed by 0 bases and the J gene end by 1 base; junction bases not matched to a gene: 7. CDR1 and CDR2 from the germline V gene are SGDLS and YYNGEE. There are 17 residues in the CDR3. CDR3 DNA: TGTGCCAGCAGCGTAGGATGGAGTAGCGGGGGCACAGATACGCAGTATTTT. Translation gives CASSVGWSSGGTDTQYF. The entire variable domain, with the rest obtained from reference TRBV9 and TRBJ2-3, is as follows: DSGVTQTPKHLITATGQRVTLRCSPRSGDLSVYWYQQSLDQGLQFLIQYYNGEERAKGNILERFSAQQFPDLHSELNLSSLELGDSALYFCASSVGWSSGGTDTQYFGPGTRLTVL.

The V gene is TRBV7-2, the J gene TRBJ2-7; 7 nucleotides match TRBD2. Germline lookup yields CDR1 SGHTA and CDR2 FQGNSA. There are 13 residues in the CDR3. Trimming took 4 bases from V and 3 from J; bases not matched to a gene: 3. The CDR3 nucleotides read TGTGCCAGCAGCTCACCTAGCGGCTACGAGCAGTACTTC. It translates to CASSSPSGYEQYF.

This clone was seen only a few times. CDR3 sequence reads: CASSTPSRGQGGERPQHF. In DNA, the CDR3 is TGTGCCAGCAGCACCCCATCGAGGGGGCAGGGGGGCGAAAGGCCCCAGCATTTT. The chain combines TRBV7-7 with TRBJ1-5; 7 nucleotides match TRBD1. The junction had 22 bases not matched to a gene; V was cut back by 5 bases and J by 9 bases. The CDR3 runs 18 residues. In germline, CDR1 is SSHAT, CDR2 FNYEAQ (reference sequence).

DNA of the CDR3: TGTGCCAGCAGTTCCCCGACAGGTCCCTACGAGCAGTACTTC. Translation: CASSSPTGPYEQYF. The genes are TRBV27 and TRBJ2-7, with a possible D match to TRBD1 (6 bases). Per the germline V gene, CDR1 is MNHEY and CDR2 is SMNVEV (reference sequence). V lost 4 bases and J lost 2, with 12 bases in between. The length of the CDR3 is 14 residues.

V gene TRBV5-6 combines with J gene TRBJ2-5; the D gene is possibly TRBD2 (5 bases). Germline assignment: CDR1 SGHDT and CDR2 YYEEEE. This CDR3 has 14 residues. V lost 6 bases and J lost 5, with 17 bases in between. CDR3 region: CASINHGVEETQYF. DNA of the CDR3: TGTGCCAGCATCAACCACGGGGTAGAGGAGACCCAGTACTTC. The whole variable domain, filled in from reference TRBV5-6 and TRBJ2-5, reads DAGVTQSPTHLIKTRGQQVTLRCSPKSGHDTVSWYQQALGQGPQFIFQYYEEEERQRGNFPDRFSGHQFPNYSSELNVNALLLGDSALYLCASINHGVEETQYFGPGTRLLVL.

The chain recombines TRBV6-6 with TRBJ1-2; D possibly corresponds to TRBD1 (6 bases). CDR1 is MNHNY and CDR2 is SVGAGI in the germline V gene (reference sequence). V gave up 5 bases and J gave up 2 bases, with 15 bases separating them. The CDR3 consists of 15 residues. The CDR3 reads CASSPPGTTNYGYTF. The CDR3 DNA is TGTGCCAGCAGTCCTCCCGGGACAACGAACTATGGCTACACCTTC.

The CDR3 nucleotides read TGTGCCAGCAGCCCGCAGGGGCCCGGGAACACCGGGGAGCTGTTTTTT. The encoded protein is CASSPQGPGNTGELFF. This chain uses TRBV7-6 with TRBJ2-2; maybe TRBD1 (6 bases). Germline V gene lookup returns CDR1 SGHVS and CDR2 FNYEAQ. V lost 5 bases and J lost 1, with 14 bases in between. The CDR3 consists of 16 residues.

V gene TRBV19 combines with J gene TRBJ1-5; D is undetermined. Germline CDR1 LNHDA, CDR2 SQIVND (reference sequence). The V and J ends lost 6 bases and 6 bases respectively, with 21 bases between them. This CDR3 is built from 16 residues. CDR3 bases: TGTGCCAGTAGCGCCCCTCCCGGGCGGGTGGGTCAGCCCCAGCATTTT. Encoded protein: CASSAPPGRVGQPQHF.

The rearrangement uses TRBV10-3 and TRBJ1-2; 7 nucleotides line up with TRBD1. Losses at the gene ends were 10 bases for V and 0 bases for J; bases not matched to a gene: 5. Germline CDR1 and CDR2: ENHRY and SYGVKD. The CDR3 is 13 residues long. The CDR3 nucleotides read TGTGCCACGGGACAGTCGTCTAACTATGGCTACACCTTC. It encodes CATGQSSNYGYTF.

CDR3 in amino acids: CASSFTGTEQETQYF. The DNA for the CDR3 is TGCGCCAGCAGCTTTACCGGGACAGAACAAGAGACCCAGTACTTC. The rearrangement joins TRBV5-1 to TRBJ2-5; TRBD1 matches 7 bases. From germline, CDR1 is SGHRS and CDR2 YFSETQ. V shed 2 bases and J 2 bases; nucleotides not matched to a gene: 6. This CDR3 spans 15 amino acids.

The genes are TRBV3-1 (or the pseudogene TRBV3-2) and TRBJ2-5; D may be TRBD2 (5 bases). The germline gives CDR1 LGHDT, CDR2 YNNKEL (reference sequence). The length of the CDR3 is 14 residues. V dropped 1 base and J dropped 3 bases, with 9 bases sitting between them. CDR3 sequence: CASSQGAGEETQYF. CDR3 nucleotide sequence: TGTGCCAGCAGCCAAGGGGCCGGGGAAGAGACCCAGTACTTC.

The V and J genes are TRBV3-1 (or the pseudogene TRBV3-2) and TRBJ1-1, with 10 bases matching TRBD1. This CDR3 contains 14 residues. Trimming cost V 5 bases and J 5 bases; bases outside gene matches: 5. CDR1 and CDR2 (germline): LGHDT, YNNKEL (reference sequence). In nucleotides, the CDR3 is TGTGCCAGCAGCTCCCGGGACAGGGGAACTGAAGCTTTCTTT. Residues: CASSSRDRGTEAFF.

The gene calls are TRBV12-3 or TRBV12-4 and TRBJ2-1, with TRBD1 matching 7 bases. V shed 5 bases and J 3 bases; nucleotides not matched to a gene: 1. CDR3 size: 13 residues. The CDR3 nucleotides are TGTGCCAGCAGTGGGACAGACTACAATGAGCAGTTCTTC. This gives the protein CASSGTDYNEQFF.

The CDR3 here is CASSSRQGSEQFF. The CDR3 bases are TGTGCCAGTAGTTCTCGACAGGGCAGTGAGCAGTTCTTC. The V and J genes are TRBV19 and TRBJ2-1; 7 bases match TRBD1. Germline lookup yields CDR1 LNHDA and CDR2 SQIVND (reference sequence). This CDR3 comprises 13 residues. After removal of 5 bases from V and 9 bases from J, the junction contained 7 bases not matched to a gene.

This clone was detected only a few times. One junction end does not reproduce the germline sequence, and a read error may be involved. This chain joins TRBV4-1 and TRBJ2-7, with D possibly being TRBD2 (6 bases). There are 16 residues in the CDR3. Germline V gene lookup returns CDR1 MGHRA and CDR2 YSYEKL. CDR3: CASSQDAPGALYQQYF. The CDR3 nucleotides read TGCGCCAGCAGCCAAGACGCTCCGGGAGCGCTCTACCAGCAGTACTTC.

The table lists this clone with a count of one. This rearrangement joins TRBV11-2 to TRBJ2-5, with D perhaps matching TRBD1 (5 bases). Trimming removed 0 bases from V and 3 bases from J, with 5 bases in between. The CDR3 runs to 13 residues. Germline loops: CDR1 SGHAT, CDR2 FQNNGV. The CDR3 is CASSLDREETQYF. The CDR3 nucleotides read TGTGCCAGCAGCTTAGACAGGGAAGAGACCCAGTACTTC.